One and the same sample provided the 10 T cell receptor beta chains below, sequenced in a study of blood T cell repertoires in COVID-19. Repertoires were generated with immunoSEQ multiplex PCR, while TCRdb's copy carries only in-frame clones and drops some. The profile covers some 110,000 clones, with 71% appearing a single time and roughly 0.9% taken by the ten largest. Material for sequencing was peripheral blood. The receptor set was obtained from a human donor with acute or convalescent COVID-19. The donor label of this sample is uncertain.

This chain uses TRBV30 with TRBJ2-1; perhaps TRBD2 as D (5 bases). The CDR3 runs 11 residues. The V end was cut by 3 bases, the J end by 10 bases, with 10 bases between. CDR1 GTSNPN and CDR2 SVGIG come from the germline V gene (reference sequence). CDR3 coding DNA: TGTGCCTGGAGCTCCCCGGGGGAGCAGTTCTTC. Amino acid sequence: CAWSSPGEQFF.

The rearrangement joins TRBV14 to TRBJ1-6, with a weak D call TRBD1 (5 bases). The CDR3 is 12 residues long. Deletions cut 2 bases from V and 12 bases from J, with 8 bases between. Germline CDR1 is SGHDN and CDR2 is FVKESK. In DNA form, the CDR3 reads TGTGCCAGCAGCCAACAGGGTTTACCCCTCCACTTT. Amino acid sequence: CASSQQGLPLHF. Combining the CDR3 with reference TRBV14 and TRBJ1-6 gives the whole variable domain EAGVTQFPSHSVIEKGQTVTLRCDPISGHDNLYWYRRVMGKEIKFLLHFVKESKQDESGMPNNRFLAERTGGTYSTLKVQPAELEDSGVYFCASSQQGLPLHFGNGTRLTVT.

CDR3 amino acids: CASRKIGGAYEQYV. DNA for the CDR3: TGCGCCAGCAGGAAAATCGGAGGGGCCTACGAGCAGTACGTC. The chain joins TRBV5-1 to TRBJ2-7, with TRBD2 as a possible D gene (6 bases). CDR3 length equals 14 residues. Germline-derived CDR1 and CDR2 are SGHRS and YFSETQ. V lost 5 bases to trimming and J lost 2 bases, with 14 bases between them.

This sequence joins TRBV18 and TRBJ1-4, with D possibly matching TRBD1 (5 bases). There are 15 residues in the CDR3. CDR1 and CDR2 (germline): KGHSH, LQKENI. Trimming took off 2 bases at V and 5 bases at J, with 12 bases between the two ends. CDR3 residues: CASSPVAGSNEKLFF. Written as DNA, the CDR3 is TGTGCCAGCTCACCAGTGGCAGGGTCGAATGAAAAACTGTTTTTT.

This clone has just a few counts. As DNA, the CDR3 is TGTGCCAGCAGCCAGGAGAGCTATAATTCACCCCTCCACTTT. Translation gives CASSQESYNSPLHF. This chain uses TRBV3-1 (or the pseudogene TRBV3-2) with TRBJ1-6; D is ambiguous. Germline values: CDR1 LGHDT, CDR2 YNNKEL (reference sequence). There are 14 residues in the CDR3. V lost 3 bases and J 3 bases, leaving 6 bases between the germline ends.

This sequence joins TRBV18 and TRBJ2-7; 7 positions match TRBD1. In germline, CDR1 is KGHSH, CDR2 LQKENI. The CDR3 contains 14 residues. Trimming cost V 3 bases and J 1 base; bases outside gene matches: 3. The DNA for the CDR3 is TGTGCCAGCTCACCCGACAGGGTGTCCTACGAGCAGTACTTC. It is translated as CASSPDRVSYEQYF. Supplemented by reference TRBV18 and TRBJ2-7, the full variable domain reads NAGVMQNPRHLVRRRGQEARLRCSPMKGHSHVYWYRQLPEEGLKFMVYLQKENIIDESGMPKERFSAEFPKEGPSILRIQQVVRGDSAAYFCASSPDRVSYEQYFGPGTRLTVT.

The gene calls are TRBV7-2 and TRBJ2-3; D is ambiguous. In germline, CDR1 is SGHTA, CDR2 FQGNSA. The CDR3 length is 12 residues. Trimming took off 4 bases at V and 4 bases at J, with 6 bases between the two ends. CDR3 sequence: CASSSFSDTQYF. The CDR3 bases are TGTGCCAGCAGCTCCTTCTCAGATACGCAGTATTTT.

The rearrangement links TRBV4-1 to TRBJ1-5; D gene unclear. V was trimmed by 0 bases and J by 5 bases, leaving 14 bases between them. CDR1 and CDR2 (germline): MGHRA, YSYEKL. The CDR3 contains 16 residues. This chain's CDR3 is CASSQDAGNGHQPQHF. CDR3 bases: TGCGCCAGCAGCCAAGATGCGGGAAACGGACATCAGCCCCAGCATTTT.

Concerning this clone: Relative to the germline gene, one junction end is altered; a read error may explain this. The rearrangement uses TRBV3-1 (or the pseudogene TRBV3-2) and TRBJ1-2, with D hard to call. Germline V lookup: CDR1 LGHDT, CDR2 YNNKEL (reference sequence). The CDR3 spans 15 residues. Here the CDR3 reads CASSQGQVANSGYTF. DNA for the CDR3: TGTGCCAGCAGCCAGGGTCAGGTCGCCAACTCTGGCTACACCTTC.

V gene TRBV28 combines with J gene TRBJ2-7; the match to TRBD1 covers 8 bases. V was pared by 10 bases and J by 6 bases, with 11 bases of the junction left unmatched. There are 13 residues in the CDR3. Germline assignment: CDR1 MDHEN and CDR2 SYDVKM. CDR3 bases: TGTGCCACCCGTCCAACAGGGGGTAGCGAGCAGTACGTC. This codes for CATRPTGGSEQYV.